Below, 30 T cell receptor beta chains from the same sample are listed, as sequenced in a study of a mutant IDH1 vaccine in newly diagnosed glioma. These receptors have no known antigen. The method was immunoSEQ multiplex PCR; TCRdb's version includes in-frame clones alone and lacks a portion of them. The sample gives some 42,000 clones, under 80% of which show up once; about 5% is in the top ten. The time point: week 23, last vaccination. Vaccination used 300 ug of mutant IDH1 20-mer peptide per dose, with topical imiquimod. Material: PBMCs, obtained from a glioma patient whose treatment included an IDH1 peptide vaccine. These receptors came from a man between 45 and 60 years old with glioma.

The chain links TRBV30 to TRBJ2-3; D may correspond to TRBD1 or TRBD2 (5 bases each). The CDR3 is made up of 20 amino acids. Trimming took 1 base from V and 0 from J, leaving 26 bases between them. Germline-derived CDR1 and CDR2 are GTSNPN and SVGIG (reference sequence). The CDR3 loop reads CAWSGLGASRGLGSTDTQYF. The DNA for the CDR3 is TGTGCCTGGAGTGGCCTCGGGGCCTCCCGCGGTCTGGGTAGCACAGATACGCAGTATTTT. Filled out from reference TRBV30 and TRBJ2-3, the complete variable domain reads SQTIHQWPATLVQPVGSPLSLECTVEGTSNPNLYWYRQAAGRGLQLLFYSVGIGQISSEVPQNLSASRPQDRQFILSSKKLLLSDSGFYLCAWSGLGASRGLGSTDTQYFGPGTRLTVL.

This chain joins TRBV6-1 and TRBJ2-6; D possibly corresponds to TRBD2 (5 bases). The germline V and J ends were trimmed by 5 bases and 0 bases, with 8 bases remaining between them. CDR1 is MNHNS, CDR2 SASEGT, per germline. CDR3 length: 15 amino acids. CDR3 nucleotide sequence: TGTGCCAGCAGTCACGGAGGCTCTGGGGCCAACGTCCTGACTTTC. It translates to CASSHGGSGANVLTF.

V and J are TRBV29-1 and TRBJ2-2, with 8 bases matching TRBD1. The germline gives CDR1 SQVTM, CDR2 ANQGSEA. CDR3 length: 12 amino acids. The J segment lost 4 bases and the V segment lost 8 bases, leaving 3 bases of the junction unmatched. CDR3 residues: CSFGQGTGELFF. The CDR3 DNA is TGCAGCTTCGGACAGGGCACCGGGGAGCTGTTTTTT.

The chain links TRBV19 to TRBJ1-1; no clear D gene. Trimming took 2 bases from V and 1 from J, leaving 11 bases between them. CDR3 size: 15 residues. The germline CDR1 and CDR2 sequences are LNHDA and SQIVND (reference sequence). The CDR3 DNA reads as TGTGCCAGTAGTATAAGAAGGGCGCAGAACACTGAAGCTTTCTTT. Translation: CASSIRRAQNTEAFF.

The CDR3 is CASGLVRGVVFF. The CDR3, as DNA: TGTGCTAGTGGTTTGGTACGGGGGGTAGTTTTCTTT. The chain is built from TRBV12-5 and TRBJ1-1; tentatively, D is TRBD1 (5 bases). From germline, CDR1 is LGHNT and CDR2 FRNRAP. This CDR3 has 12 residues. V was clipped by 0 bases and J by 13 bases, with 12 bases between them.

V usage is TRBV2 and J usage is TRBJ2-7; tentatively, D is TRBD2 (6 bases). The germline gives CDR1 SNHLY, CDR2 FYNNEI. Trimming cost V 7 bases and J 3 bases, with 13 bases left between them. The length of the CDR3 is 13 residues. As DNA, the CDR3 is TGTGCCAGCACCGGGAGTTTAGACTACGAGCAGTACTTC. Its translation is CASTGSLDYEQYF. The whole variable domain, filled in from reference TRBV2 and TRBJ2-7, reads EPEVTQTPSHQVTQMGQEVILRCVPISNHLYFYWYRQILGQKVEFLVSFYNNEISEKSEIFDDQFSVERPDGSNFTLKIRSTKLEDSAMYFCASTGSLDYEQYFGPGTRLTVT.

This clone was detected once. This chain links TRBV6-1 with TRBJ1-1; a weak D match, TRBD1 (6 bases). This CDR3 is 15 amino acids long. Trimming left V 2 bases short and J 1 base short, with 11 bases between. Germline assignment: CDR1 MNHNS and CDR2 SASEGT. In DNA form, the CDR3 reads TGTGCCAGCAGTGAAATAGGCAGGGGGAACACTGAAGCTTTCTTT. It encodes CASSEIGRGNTEAFF.

The V call is TRBV10-3, the J call TRBJ1-1; D unresolved. Germline V lookup: CDR1 ENHRY, CDR2 SYGVKD. Deletions cut 3 bases from V and 7 bases from J, with 9 bases between. The CDR3 is 12 amino acids. In nucleotides, the CDR3 is TGTGCCATCAGTGAAGGATATGGTGAAGCTTTCTTT. Its protein product is CAISEGYGEAFF.

The CDR3 region is CASSQEEKGGSYEQYF. The CDR3, as DNA: TGCGCCAGCAGCCAAGAAGAGAAGGGGGGCTCCTACGAGCAGTACTTC. This chain joins TRBV4-1 and TRBJ2-7, with D perhaps matching TRBD1 or TRBD2 (6 bases each). CDR3 length: 16 amino acids. V lost 0 bases, J lost 0 bases, and 12 bases lay in between. The germline V gene encodes CDR1 MGHRA and CDR2 YSYEKL.

The chain combines TRBV5-1 with TRBJ1-1; D might be TRBD1 (5 bases). The V and J ends lost 0 bases and 5 bases respectively, with 8 bases between them. The CDR3 consists of 13 residues. Germline CDR1 and CDR2: SGHRS and YFSETQ. CDR3 DNA: TGCGCCAGCAGCTTGGGGGGACGGACTGAAGCTTTCTTT. This gives the protein CASSLGGRTEAFF.

V usage is TRBV29-1 and J usage is TRBJ1-2, with 8 bases lining up with TRBD1. The CDR3 totals 12 residues. Trimming removed 6 bases from V and 5 bases from J; junction bases left unmatched: 5. Looked up from germline, CDR1 is SQVTM and CDR2 is ANQGSEA. This chain's CDR3 is CSVADRGYGYTF. DNA of the CDR3: TGCAGCGTCGCCGACAGGGGTTATGGCTACACCTTC.

This sequence joins TRBV5-4 and TRBJ2-5; 8 bases are a match to TRBD1. CDR1 is SGHNT and CDR2 is YYREEE in the germline V gene (reference sequence). The CDR3 spans 15 residues. V shed 1 base, J shed 4 bases, and the junction held 6 bases outside the gene matches. CDR3 sequence (DNA): TGTGCCAGCAGCTTGTTCCAGGGGGCAGGAGAGACCCAGTACTTC. As protein: CASSLFQGAGETQYF.

This chain joins TRBV18 and TRBJ2-1, with D possibly being TRBD1 (5 bases). V lost 2 bases, J lost 7 bases, and 15 bases lay in between. Germline CDR1 reads KGHSH; CDR2 reads LQKENI. The CDR3 loop spans 15 amino acids. The CDR3 loop is CASSPDSSTPNEQFF. As DNA, the CDR3 is TGTGCCAGCTCACCAGACAGTTCCACTCCTAATGAGCAGTTCTTC.

The sample holds a few counts of this clone. The genes are TRBV7-2 and TRBJ1-4; unclear D gene. CDR1 is SGHTA and CDR2 is FQGNSA in the germline V gene. This CDR3 comprises 15 residues. Trimming stripped 5 bases from V and 5 bases from J, with 15 bases between. The CDR3 DNA reads as TGTGCCAGCAGCCGAGCGATATACTCGAATGAAAAACTGTTTTTT. Protein product: CASSRAIYSNEKLFF.

The rearrangement uses TRBV15 and TRBJ2-1; a possible D gene is TRBD2 (5 bases). This CDR3 has 15 amino acids. Germline V lookup: CDR1 LNHNV, CDR2 YYDKDF (reference sequence). Trimming stripped 0 bases from V and 7 bases from J, with 13 bases between. In DNA, the CDR3 is TGTGCCACCAGCAGAGATCGGGGAACCCAGAATGAGCAGTTCTTC. It codes for CATSRDRGTQNEQFF.

The chain recombines TRBV6-6 with TRBJ2-7, with D tentatively TRBD2 (6 bases). Trimming removed 7 bases from V and 0 bases from J, with 13 bases in between. The CDR3 spans 14 residues. The V gene's germline CDR1 is MNHNY and CDR2 SVGAGI (reference sequence). The CDR3 region has the DNA TGTGCCAGCACCCCGGACGGGAGCTCCTACGAGCAGTACTTC. Protein sequence: CASTPDGSSYEQYF.

This chain links TRBV9 with TRBJ2-5; D gene uncertain. The CDR3 loop spans 16 amino acids. Looked up from germline, CDR1 is SGDLS and CDR2 is YYNGEE. Trimming took off 2 bases at V and 5 bases at J, with 19 bases between the two ends. For the CDR3, the DNA is TGTGCCAGCAGCGTCCCCCCGGGCCTGACGGGTGAGACCCAGTACTTC. Residues: CASSVPPGLTGETQYF.

As for this clone: The sample holds other DNA sequences that translate to the same CDR3. The chain combines TRBV5-1 with TRBJ2-7, with 7 bases aligning to TRBD1. The CDR3 spans 14 residues. V shed 4 bases and J 2 bases; nucleotides not matched to a gene: 6. CDR1 and CDR2 (germline): SGHRS, YFSETQ. The DNA of the CDR3 is TGCGCCAGCAGCACCGGTCAGGGGGCCTACGAGCAGTACTTC. As protein: CASSTGQGAYEQYF.

The chain links TRBV6-1 to TRBJ1-6, with a tentative D call TRBD1 (5 bases). The V end lost 4 bases, the J end lost 0 bases, and 13 bases lay between the germline ends. CDR3 length: 17 amino acids. Germline values: CDR1 MNHNS, CDR2 SASEGT. The CDR3: CASSGGGFGSYNSPLHF. The CDR3 nucleotides are TGTGCCAGCAGTGGGGGGGGATTCGGCTCCTATAATTCACCCCTCCACTTT.

The chain uses TRBV19 and TRBJ1-5; 11 positions match TRBD1. Germline V gene sequence: CDR1 LNHDA, CDR2 SQIVND (reference sequence). The CDR3 is made up of 15 amino acids. Trimming removed 3 bases from V and 7 bases from J; junction bases left unmatched: 5. The chain's CDR3 is CASSIGTGGGQPQHF. Here the CDR3 DNA reads TGTGCCAGTAGTATTGGGACAGGGGGGGGACAGCCCCAGCATTTT.

V is TRBV6-5 and J is TRBJ2-1; D ambiguous. Germline V gives CDR1 MNHEY, CDR2 SVGAGI. V lost 0 bases, J lost 10 bases, and 10 bases lay in between. The CDR3 loop spans 13 amino acids. CDR3 sequence (DNA): TGTGCCAGCAGTTACTCTAGGCGTGACGAGCAGTTCTTC. Protein sequence: CASSYSRRDEQFF.

J is TRBJ2-3 and V is TRBV19; no reliable D call. Deletions cut 7 bases from V and 5 bases from J, with 7 bases between. The CDR3 runs to 11 residues. Germline CDR1 LNHDA, CDR2 SQIVND (reference sequence). The CDR3 reads CASTRGDTQYF. For the CDR3, the DNA is TGTGCCAGTACCCGAGGAGATACGCAGTATTTT.

This clone was found once. The chain uses TRBV19 and TRBJ2-7; the match to TRBD1 covers 11 bases. This CDR3 spans 15 amino acids. CDR1 and CDR2 from the germline V gene are LNHDA and SQIVND (reference sequence). V lost 8 bases, J lost 5 bases, and 11 bases stayed unmatched. CDR3 sequence: CASARGDRGTDEQYF. The CDR3 region has the DNA TGTGCCAGTGCCAGAGGGGACAGGGGGACCGACGAGCAGTACTTC.

This chain links TRBV11-1 with TRBJ2-7, with 9 bases fitting TRBD2. Germline CDR1 reads SGHAT; CDR2 reads FQDESV (reference sequence). The ends lost 0 bases at V and 7 bases at J; junction bases unmatched: 16. This CDR3 contains 18 residues. CDR3 protein: CASSLAPPGLASRGEQYF. The CDR3, as DNA: TGTGCCAGCAGCTTAGCTCCACCGGGACTAGCATCGAGGGGGGAGCAGTACTTC.

The chain employs TRBV5-6 and TRBJ2-5, with 8 positions matching TRBD2. The germline V gene encodes CDR1 SGHDT and CDR2 YYEEEE. V was clipped by 0 bases and J by 4 bases; unmatched bases: 11. CDR3 length: 17 residues. CDR3 nucleotides: TGTGCCAGCAGCTTGGCTCTCGGGGGGGGCGCGGCAGAGACCCAGTACTTC. Its protein is CASSLALGGGAAETQYF.

V gene TRBV5-8 combines with J gene TRBJ2-7; TRBD2 aligns across 8 bases. Germline CDR1 SGHTS, CDR2 YDEGEE. Unmatched junction bases numbered 7, after V lost 4 bases and J lost 4 bases. The CDR3 extends over 14 amino acids. In nucleotides, the CDR3 is TGTGCCAGCAGCGTTGGGACTAGGATATACGAGCAGTACTTC. Translation: CASSVGTRIYEQYF. Complete variable domain (other parts from reference TRBV5-8 and TRBJ2-7): EAGVTQSPTHLIKTRGQQATLRCSPISGHTSVYWYQQALGLGLQFLLWYDEGEERNRGNFPPRFSGRQFPNYSSELNVNALELEDSALYLCASSVGTRIYEQYFGPGTRLTVT.

The chain recombines TRBV5-4 with TRBJ2-1, with 7 bases aligning to TRBD1. Unmatched junction bases numbered 7, after V lost 2 bases and J lost 8 bases. Per germline, CDR1 SGHNT and CDR2 YYREEE (reference sequence). The length of the CDR3 is 14 residues. DNA of the CDR3: TGTGCCAGCAGCTTCAGGGGGAGTGTCGATGAGCAGTTCTTC. This encodes CASSFRGSVDEQFF.

The chain carries TRBV7-8 and TRBJ1-2, with D hard to call. V lost 5 bases and J lost 1, with 5 bases in between. CDR3 length equals 12 residues. Germline values: CDR1 SGHVS, CDR2 FQNEAQ. The CDR3 protein is CASSTYNYGYTF. DNA for the CDR3: TGTGCCAGCAGCACCTATAACTATGGCTACACCTTC.

V gene TRBV5-8 combines with J gene TRBJ1-5, with unresolved D. CDR1 is SGHTS, CDR2 YDEGEE, per germline. This CDR3 is 15 amino acids long. Trimming removed 0 bases from V and 2 bases from J, with 9 bases in between. CDR3 in amino acids: CASSLGAVRNQPQHF. The CDR3 bases are TGTGCCAGCAGCTTGGGGGCGGTTCGCAATCAGCCCCAGCATTTT.

V and J are TRBV5-1 and TRBJ1-2; a possible D gene is TRBD1 (6 bases). The CDR3 contains 14 residues. The germline V and J ends were trimmed by 0 bases and 5 bases, with 11 bases remaining between them. Germline CDR1 reads SGHRS; CDR2 reads YFSETQ. The CDR3 region has the DNA TGCGCCAGCAGCTTGGCGGGGGCGGAATATGGCTACACCTTC. Translating gives CASSLAGAEYGYTF. Complete variable domain (other parts from reference TRBV5-1 and TRBJ1-2): KAGVTQTPRYLIKTRGQQVTLSCSPISGHRSVSWYQQTPGQGLQFLFEYFSETQRNKGNFPGRFSGRQFSNSRSEMNVSTLELGDSALYLCASSLAGAEYGYTFGSGTRLTVV.